One TCR beta chain is described in this entry. From the 5' RACE reads, TCRdb called clonotypes with MiXCR, one entry per CDR3 protein. Of 250,000 or so distinct CDR3 sequences in the sample, 6% to 7.5% are singletons; the top ten hold approximately 0.87%. This specimen belongs to a study of T cells after yellow fever vaccination. The starting material was CD4+ T cells sorted from PBMCs, obtained 15 days after the yellow fever booster vaccination. This clonotype was obtained from a man aged 25 to 45 who received the YFV17D yellow fever vaccine.

For the CDR3, the DNA is TGTGCCAGCAGTCCCCAGGACAGGGGTAATTTTCAGCCCCAGCATTTT. It translates to CASSPQDRGNFQPQHF. The chain combines TRBV28 with TRBJ1-5, with TRBD1 matching 9 bases. The CDR3 totals 16 residues. CDR1 is MDHEN, CDR2 SYDVKM, per germline. The V gene end was trimmed by 5 bases and the J gene end by 6 bases; junction bases not matched to a gene: 11.